The T cell receptor beta chain described here comes from a study of blood T cell repertoires in COVID-19 (dated by TCRdb to about 2020). For the wider study: Collaborator samples came from the United States, Italy and Spain and covered acute and convalescent phases of COVID-19. The material from the prospective study consisted of cDNA or gDNA derived from T cells, B-cell-depleted T cells, or PBMCs. Deeply sampled blood TCRbeta repertoires from subjects exposed to, actively infected with, or recovered from COVID-19 were included in the dataset. The repertoires were released in a freely available public database meant as a resource for research on the immune response to SARS-CoV-2. Samples came from the ongoing ImmuneRACE study (first 160 participants) plus 1,254 subjects from 6 global collaborators. The sample metadata nearly always contained a de-identified subject ID, COVID-19 status, age in years and sex. Where available, HLA class I and class II types were taken from metadata supplied by the sample provider and were not determined by assay-based typing. What the study reported, not specific to this receptor: Clinical and demographic metadata were provided uncurated, with the amount varying by source and participant.

Relative to germline, V is missing 8 bases and J is missing 1 base, with 6 bases of the junction outside any gene match. Based on the germline V gene, the CDR1 and CDR2 sequences are LGHNA and YNFKEQ. The CDR3 sequence holds 14 residues, the cysteine and phenylalanine included. Only the CDR3 part of the read is kept: 42 bases, read in frame from the first base. The collaborating institutions used their own protocols to collect whole blood in K2EDTA tubes. For TCRbeta analysis, collaborators shipped samples as frozen whole blood, isolated PBMCs, or DNA extracted from either of those sample types. To note about this clone: This receptor's antigen is unknown. No clone much larger than this one lies a single base away; base qualities are absent.

TCRbeta CDR3 regions were amplified from genomic DNA using the immunoSEQ Assay, a bias-controlled multiplex PCR. The paper's data handling went like this. Nucleated cell counts per sample were estimated from amplification of reference gene primers within the assay. To quantify the absolute abundance of each unique TCRbeta CDR3 rearrangement, sequence reads were collapsed and filtered. Productive Simpson clonality was computed per sample as the square root of Simpson's diversity index over productive rearrangements. Not all clones reach the TCRdb copy of this immuneACCESS table, which keeps in-frame sequences only. Checked studies attribute under half of the gap to unresolved V genes and leave the rest unexplained. V and J calls and clone size follow that table, whereas D and trimming were derived from the DNA. The sample table lists 75,000 to 100,000 clones, under 85% of them with a count of one. 25% to 35% of the sample lies in the top ten.

The clonotype originates from a woman of 80 years or more with acute or convalescent COVID-19. The sequencing input was peripheral blood. The rearranged segments are TRBV4-2 and TRBJ1-1; TRBD1 fits 8 bases in the junction. The CDR3 is CASENRGANTEAFF. The sequence in DNA is TGTGCCAGCGAGAACAGGGGGGCGAACACTGAAGCTTTCTTT.